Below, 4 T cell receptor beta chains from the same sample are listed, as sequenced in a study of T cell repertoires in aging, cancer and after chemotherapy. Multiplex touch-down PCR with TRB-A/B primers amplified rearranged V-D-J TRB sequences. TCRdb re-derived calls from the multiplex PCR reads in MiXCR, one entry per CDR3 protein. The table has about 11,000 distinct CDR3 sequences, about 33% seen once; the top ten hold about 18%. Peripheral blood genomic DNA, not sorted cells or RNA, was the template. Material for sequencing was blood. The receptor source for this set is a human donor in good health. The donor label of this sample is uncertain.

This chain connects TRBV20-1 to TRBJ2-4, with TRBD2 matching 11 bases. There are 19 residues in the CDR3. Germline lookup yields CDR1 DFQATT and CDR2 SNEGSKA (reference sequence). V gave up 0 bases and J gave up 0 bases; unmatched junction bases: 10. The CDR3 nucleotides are TGCAGTGCTAGAGATTGGTCTAGCGGGGGGAAAATAGCCAAAAACATTCAGTACTTC. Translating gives CSARDWSSGGKIAKNIQYF.

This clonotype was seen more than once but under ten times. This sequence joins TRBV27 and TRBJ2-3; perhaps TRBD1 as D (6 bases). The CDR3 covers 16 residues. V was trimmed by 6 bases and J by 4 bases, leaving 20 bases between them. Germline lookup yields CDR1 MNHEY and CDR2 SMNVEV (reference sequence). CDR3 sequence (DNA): TGTGCCAGCAGCCCGGCAGGGGTGTATAGCGCAGATACGCAGTATTTT. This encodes CASSPAGVYSADTQYF.

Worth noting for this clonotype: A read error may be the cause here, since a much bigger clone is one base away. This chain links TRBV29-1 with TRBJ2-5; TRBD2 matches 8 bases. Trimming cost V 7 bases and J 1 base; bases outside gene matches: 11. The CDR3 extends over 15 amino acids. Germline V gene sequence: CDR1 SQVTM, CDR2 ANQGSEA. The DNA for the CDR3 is TGCAGCGCAACCCCGGGACTAGAGGGCCAAGAGACCCAGTACTTC. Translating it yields CSATPGLEGQETQYF. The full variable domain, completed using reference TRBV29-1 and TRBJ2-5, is SAVISQKPSRDICQRGTSLTIQCQVDSQVTMMFWYRQQPGQSLTLIATANQGSEATYESGFVIDKFPISRPNLTFSTLTVSNMSPEDSSIYLCSATPGLEGQETQYFGPGTRLLVL.

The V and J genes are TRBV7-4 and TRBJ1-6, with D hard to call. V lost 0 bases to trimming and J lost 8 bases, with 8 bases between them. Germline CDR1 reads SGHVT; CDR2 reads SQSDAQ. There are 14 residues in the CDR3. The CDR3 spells CASSLALAHSPLHF. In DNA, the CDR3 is TGTGCCAGCAGCTTAGCACTCGCCCATTCACCCCTCCACTTT.